The 18 T cell receptor beta chains presented below share a single source sample, sequenced in a study of molecular identifiers for immune sequencing clone quantification. TCRdb itself ran the PCR reads through MiXCR, one entry per CDR3 protein. The table shows about 510,000 distinct CDR3 sequences, with roughly 23% occurring only once. Sequencing was performed on naive CD8+ T cells from blood, with Jurkat cell RNA spiked in. Subset reported: FACS-sorted CD8+CD4-CCR7+CD45RA+ naive T cells. These receptors were taken from a human donor in good health. Some libraries in this study had Jurkat cell RNA spiked in.

This clonotype was detected a few times. The chain links TRBV4-3 to TRBJ1-4, with a weak D call TRBD1 (5 bases). The germline CDR1 and CDR2 sequences are LGHNA and YSLEER. Deletions cut 2 bases from V and 10 bases from J, with 14 bases between. This CDR3 region has 14 residues. The CDR3: CASSQQGDVGKLFF. CDR3 DNA: TGCGCCAGCAGCCAACAGGGAGATGTTGGAAAACTGTTTTTT.

This clonotype came up many times. The chain recombines TRBV29-1 with TRBJ2-7; 10 bases agree with TRBD1. J was trimmed by 2 bases and V by 0 bases; bases with no gene match: 4. This CDR3 has 15 residues. The germline gives CDR1 SQVTM, CDR2 ANQGSEA. The CDR3 here is CSVEEGQGFAYEQYF. CDR3 nucleotide sequence: TGCAGCGTTGAAGAGGGACAGGGGTTCGCCTACGAGCAGTACTTC.

V gene TRBV19 combines with J gene TRBJ2-1, with a weak D call TRBD1 (5 bases). V was clipped by 3 bases and J by 5 bases, with 8 bases between them. Germline values: CDR1 LNHDA, CDR2 SQIVND (reference sequence). CDR3 length: 13 amino acids. CDR3 residues: CASSILGDNEQFF. CDR3 coding DNA: TGTGCCAGTAGTATTCTAGGGGACAATGAGCAGTTCTTC.

This clonotype was seen ten or more times. The gene calls are TRBV29-1 and TRBJ2-6; D remains unclear. CDR3 size: 15 residues. The ends were cut back, 3 bases at V and 0 bases at J, with 9 bases in the middle. Germline CDR1 and CDR2: SQVTM and ANQGSEA. The CDR3: CSVETRNSGANVLTF. CDR3 nucleotide sequence: TGCAGCGTTGAGACACGAAACTCTGGGGCCAACGTCCTGACTTTC.

This clonotype has a handful of counts. The chain employs TRBV4-1 and TRBJ2-2; TRBD2 matches at 12 bases. Germline CDR1 MGHRA, CDR2 YSYEKL. CDR3 length: 17 amino acids. V lost 0 bases and J lost 4; bases outside the gene matches: 3. The CDR3 protein is CASSQEPSGGGTGELFF. The CDR3 DNA is TGCGCCAGCAGCCAAGAACCTAGCGGGGGGGGCACCGGGGAGCTGTTTTTT.

This clonotype came up many times. The rearrangement joins TRBV4-1 to TRBJ2-1; 7 bases map to TRBD1. V gave up 5 bases and J gave up 10 bases; unmatched junction bases: 5. CDR1 and CDR2 (germline): MGHRA, YSYEKL. The CDR3 has 12 amino acids. The CDR3 is CASSDRAREQFF. DNA for the CDR3: TGCGCCAGCAGCGACAGGGCCCGCGAGCAGTTCTTC.

This chain joins TRBV11-2 and TRBJ2-7; D assignment may be TRBD1 or TRBD2 (5 bases each). Trimming removed 4 bases at V and 3 bases at J, with 10 bases between. CDR3 length: 13 amino acids. CDR1 SGHAT and CDR2 FQNNGV come from the germline V gene. CDR3 DNA: TGTGCCAGCAGCTCCCCGGGGCACTACGAGCAGTACTTC. Translation: CASSSPGHYEQYF.

As to this clonotype: The junction departs from germline at one end; a sequencing error may be responsible. The chain employs TRBV5-6 and TRBJ1-6, with D unclear. The CDR3 runs to 16 residues. Germline assignment: CDR1 SGHDT and CDR2 YYEEEE. The CDR3 sequence: CASGWSRGAYNSPLHF. The CDR3 bases are TGTGCCAGCGGCTGGTCGCGGGGAGCCTACAATTCACCCCTCCACTTT.

This clonotype has a count of ten or more. The rearrangement joins TRBV5-5 to TRBJ2-7; weak D call: TRBD2 (6 bases). V was shortened by 4 bases and J by 4 bases, with 18 bases between the two germline ends. The CDR3 consists of 15 residues. Per the germline V gene, CDR1 is SGHKS and CDR2 is YYEKEE (reference sequence). DNA for the CDR3: TGTGCCAGCAGCCAACCCGAGGAGGGAGCGTACGAGCAGTACTTC. Protein product: CASSQPEEGAYEQYF.

This clonotype was observed many times. The chain has TRBV5-1 and TRBJ2-7, with D possibly matching TRBD2 (6 bases). In germline, CDR1 is SGHRS, CDR2 YFSETQ. V was pared by 7 bases and J by 5 bases, with 16 bases between. The CDR3 is 13 amino acids. CDR3 DNA sequence: TGCGCCAGCGGCGGGACCCCCGCCGACGAGCAGTACTTC. This codes for CASGGTPADEQYF. Full variable domain (remainder filled in from reference TRBV5-1 and TRBJ2-7): KAGVTQTPRYLIKTRGQQVTLSCSPISGHRSVSWYQQTPGQGLQFLFEYFSETQRNKGNFPGRFSGRQFSNSRSEMNVSTLELGDSALYLCASGGTPADEQYFGPGTRLTVT.

This clonotype occurred many times. The rearrangement links TRBV6-5 to TRBJ1-2; D call uncertain. Trimming shortened V by 0 bases and J by 4 bases, and 12 bases separated the two germline ends. The germline gives CDR1 MNHEY, CDR2 SVGAGI. This CDR3 contains 15 residues. CDR3: CASSYSLEGIYGYTF. The CDR3 nucleotides are TGTGCCAGCAGTTACTCTCTAGAAGGGATCTATGGCTACACCTTC.

This clonotype was recorded only once. The conserved closing phenylalanine or tryptophan is absent in this CDR3, likely reflecting a read error. V and J are TRBV19 and TRBJ1-5; D gene uncertain. Germline loops: CDR1 LNHDA, CDR2 SQIVND (reference sequence). Trimming stripped 7 bases from V and 0 bases from J, with 10 bases between. The CDR3 length is 14 residues. CDR3 in amino acids: CASKIADSNQPQHS. CDR3 DNA sequence: TGTGCCAGTAAGATAGCCGATAGCAATCAGCCCCAGCATTCT.

The chain links TRBV12-3 or TRBV12-4 to TRBJ2-1, with 9 bases identical to TRBD2. J was trimmed by 2 bases and V by 5 bases; bases with no gene match: 7. CDR3 length equals 16 residues. CDR3 DNA sequence: TGTGCCAGCAGTCCCAGAGCGGGGGGTGCCTACAATGAGCAGTTCTTC. It is translated as CASSPRAGGAYNEQFF.

This clonotype was counted many times. The V call is TRBV23-1, the J call TRBJ2-7, with 11 bases aligning to TRBD1. TRBV23-1 is an ORF for which the function is uncertain. V was pared by 4 bases and J by 3 bases, with 2 bases of the junction left unmatched. This CDR3 has 14 amino acids. Written as DNA, the CDR3 is TGCGCCAGCAGTCGGACAGGGGGCTGCTACGAGCAGTACTTC. Amino acid sequence: CASSRTGGCYEQYF.

The table lists this clonotype with many counts. CDR3 residues: CSARDLSSYEQYF. In nucleotides, the CDR3 is TGCAGTGCTAGGGATCTTAGCTCCTACGAGCAGTACTTC. The rearrangement links TRBV20-1 to TRBJ2-7; D gene uncertain. The CDR3 totals 13 residues. Germline V gene data show CDR1 as DFQATT and CDR2 as SNEGSKA (reference sequence). V was clipped by 3 bases and J by 0 bases, with 9 bases between them.

This clonotype has at least ten counts. The chain combines TRBV11-2 with TRBJ2-7, with D tentatively TRBD1 or TRBD2 (5 bases each). V was cut by 1 base and J by 7 bases, with 11 bases left in between. CDR3 size: 13 residues. Germline values: CDR1 SGHAT, CDR2 FQNNGV. CDR3 region: CASSLGDGLEQYF. CDR3 nucleotide sequence: TGTGCCAGCAGCTTAGGGGACGGCCTGGAGCAGTACTTC. Filled out from reference TRBV11-2 and TRBJ2-7, the complete variable domain reads EAGVAQSPRYKIIEKRQSVAFWCNPISGHATLYWYQQILGQGPKLLIQFQNNGVVDDSQLPKDRFSAERLKGVDSTLKIQPAKLEDSAVYLCASSLGDGLEQYFGPGTRLTVT.

This chain joins TRBV27 and TRBJ2-7; 7 nucleotides match TRBD1. Germline CDR1 reads MNHEY; CDR2 reads SMNVEV (reference sequence). V trimming: 8 bases; J trimming: 1 base; junction bases outside the gene matches: 5. The CDR3 totals 13 residues. The chain's CDR3 is CASAPTGSYEQYF. Written as DNA, the CDR3 is TGTGCCAGCGCCCCGACAGGGTCCTACGAGCAGTACTTC.

Only a few counts were recorded for this clonotype. J is TRBJ2-7 and V is TRBV7-6, with D maybe TRBD2 (7 bases). The V end lost 5 bases, the J end lost 0 bases, and 17 bases lay between the germline ends. Per the germline V gene, CDR1 is SGHVS and CDR2 is FNYEAQ. The CDR3 runs 16 residues. CDR3 sequence: CASSPRGGGRSYEQYF. As DNA, the CDR3 is TGTGCCAGCAGCCCCAGGGGCGGGGGCCGCTCCTACGAGCAGTACTTC.